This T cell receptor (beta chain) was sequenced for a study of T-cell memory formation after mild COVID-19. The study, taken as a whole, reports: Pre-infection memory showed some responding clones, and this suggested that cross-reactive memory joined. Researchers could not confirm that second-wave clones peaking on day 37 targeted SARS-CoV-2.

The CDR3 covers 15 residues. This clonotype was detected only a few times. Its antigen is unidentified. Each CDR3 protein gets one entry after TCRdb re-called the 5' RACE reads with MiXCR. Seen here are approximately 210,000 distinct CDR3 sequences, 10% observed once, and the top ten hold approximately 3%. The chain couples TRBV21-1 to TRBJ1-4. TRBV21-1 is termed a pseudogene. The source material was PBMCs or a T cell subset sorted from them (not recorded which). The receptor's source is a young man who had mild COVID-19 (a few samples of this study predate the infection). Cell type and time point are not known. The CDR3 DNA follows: TGTGCCAGCAGCGACCAGATCGCACTTAATGAAAAACTGTTTTTT. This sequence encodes CASSDQIALNEKLFF.